These 31 T cell receptor beta chains originate from one sample sequenced in a study of blood T cells in healthy people across ages. Sample-barcoded 5' priming and a J-beta primer mix drove a second PCR of 7 to 11 cycles. Via MiXCR, TCRdb re-called the 5' RACE reads, giving one row per CDR3 protein. The sample holds about 2 million distinct CDR3 sequences, around 50% seen once. Material: blood. The receptors derive from a woman in her thirties or forties in good health.

The table lists this clonotype with a few counts. The rearrangement joins TRBV6-5 to TRBJ2-7; maybe TRBD1 (5 bases). Per the germline V gene, CDR1 is MNHEY and CDR2 is SVGAGI. The CDR3 runs 16 residues. The V end was cut by 2 bases, the J end by 5 bases, with 19 bases between. CDR3 in amino acids: CASSYELGVVGNEQYF. The CDR3 region has the DNA TGTGCCAGCAGTTACGAGTTAGGGGTGGTTGGAAACGAGCAGTACTTC.

The chain employs TRBV5-1 and TRBJ1-2, with D possibly matching TRBD1 (5 bases). The CDR3 is made up of 14 amino acids. Trimming pared 0 bases from V and 7 bases from J, leaving 13 bases between. Germline V CDR1 and CDR2: SGHRS, YFSETQ. CDR3 bases: TGCGCCAGCAGCTTGGCCGAGGGGATTGGTGGCTACACCTTC. It is translated as CASSLAEGIGGYTF.

The chain joins TRBV27 to TRBJ1-3; TRBD1 might be the D (6 bases). Germline V gene lookup returns CDR1 MNHEY and CDR2 SMNVEV (reference sequence). With 5 bases removed from V and 0 bases from J, the gap between germline ends came to 17 bases. The CDR3 is 17 residues long. The DNA for the CDR3 is TGTGCCAGCAGTCCGGAACAGGGTGCATTCTCTGGAAACACCATATATTTT. This codes for CASSPEQGAFSGNTIYF.

This chain connects TRBV2 to TRBJ1-1, with a tentative D call TRBD1 (6 bases). V dropped 6 bases and J dropped 0 bases, with 14 bases sitting between them. CDR1 is SNHLY and CDR2 is FYNNEI in the germline V gene. CDR3 length: 15 amino acids. The CDR3 reads CASRGEQGMNTEAFF. The CDR3 region has the DNA TGTGCCAGCAGGGGGGAACAGGGCATGAACACTGAAGCTTTCTTT.

The genes are TRBV20-1 and TRBJ2-7, with 11 positions matching TRBD2. Germline V gene data show CDR1 as DFQATT and CDR2 as SNEGSKA (reference sequence). The CDR3 consists of 15 residues. Trimming removed 3 bases from V and 2 bases from J; junction bases left unmatched: 6. In DNA, the CDR3 is TGCAGTGCTAGTCGCACTAGCGGGGGCCCCTACGAGCAGTACTTC. Amino acid sequence: CSASRTSGGPYEQYF.

This clonotype was recorded a few times. J is TRBJ2-7 and V is TRBV27; D unresolved. Between the trimmed V and J ends, which lost 2 bases and 2 bases, there was a span of 16 bases. There are 16 residues in the CDR3. Germline loops: CDR1 MNHEY, CDR2 SMNVEV (reference sequence). CDR3 in DNA: TGTGCCAGCAGTTTAAAGCCCACAGCCGCTACCTACGAGCAGTACTTC. This codes for CASSLKPTAATYEQYF.

The chain uses TRBV6-1 and TRBJ2-3; 9 bases map to TRBD2. Germline V lookup: CDR1 MNHNS, CDR2 SASEGT. There are 19 residues in the CDR3. Trimming at V came to 4 bases and at J to 1 base, leaving 15 bases not matched to a gene. The CDR3 reads CASSVRGGRMKIRTDTQYF. CDR3 DNA: TGTGCCAGCAGTGTGCGGGGGGGCCGAATGAAGATCCGCACAGATACGCAGTATTTT.

V usage is TRBV7-6 and J usage is TRBJ2-1; 7 bases match TRBD2. Germline V CDR1 and CDR2: SGHVS, FNYEAQ. The CDR3 runs to 16 residues. V trimming: 2 bases; J trimming: 10 bases; junction bases outside the gene matches: 14. The CDR3 nucleotides read TGTGCCAGCAGCTTACAACCAGCGGGGATCGGGGACGAGCAGTTCTTC. Amino acids: CASSLQPAGIGDEQFF.

The rearrangement links TRBV27 to TRBJ1-2; TRBD1 matches 7 bases. CDR3 length: 16 amino acids. The V gene end was trimmed by 7 bases and the J gene end by 2 bases; junction bases not matched to a gene: 13. From germline, CDR1 is MNHEY and CDR2 SMNVEV (reference sequence). The CDR3 nucleotides are TGTGCCAGCACCTCCCTCTACCAGACAGGGAACTATGGCTACACCTTC. It translates to CASTSLYQTGNYGYTF.

The chain has TRBV5-1 and TRBJ2-3, with D possibly being TRBD2 (5 bases). The germline V gene encodes CDR1 SGHRS and CDR2 YFSETQ. V was trimmed by 1 base and J by 2 bases, leaving 11 bases between them. The CDR3 contains 15 residues. DNA for the CDR3: TGCGCCAGCAGCTTGACAGCGGCACTCACAGATACGCAGTATTTT. Its translation: CASSLTAALTDTQYF.

The J gene is TRBJ2-2, the V gene TRBV9; D not certain. The ends were cut back, 1 base at V and 3 bases at J, with 7 bases in the middle. Germline CDR1 SGDLS, CDR2 YYNGEE. This CDR3 has 14 residues. The DNA for the CDR3 is TGTGCCAGCAGCGTATGGACCCACACCGGGGAGCTGTTTTTT. Protein sequence: CASSVWTHTGELFF.

This clonotype was seen more than once but under ten times. The V and J genes are TRBV20-1 and TRBJ1-6, with TRBD1 identical over 9 bases. From germline, CDR1 is DFQATT and CDR2 SNEGSKA (reference sequence). Trimming at V came to 3 bases and at J to 14 bases, leaving 11 bases not matched to a gene. CDR3 size: 14 residues. CDR3 DNA: TGCAGTGCTAGCGGGGACAGGGTATTAATGGCCCTCCACTTT. Translated: CSASGDRVLMALHF.

The chain recombines TRBV7-2 with TRBJ2-5, with D perhaps TRBD2 (7 bases). The CDR3 totals 14 residues. Germline V lookup: CDR1 SGHTA, CDR2 FQGNSA. The V end lost 5 bases, the J end lost 9 bases, and 19 bases lay between the germline ends. CDR3 region: CASSQTQGREAQYF. The CDR3 bases are TGTGCCAGCAGCCAAACACAGGGCCGGGAGGCCCAGTACTTC.

The chain couples TRBV7-9 to TRBJ1-2, with D hard to call. Per germline, CDR1 SEHNR and CDR2 FQNEAQ (reference sequence). CDR3 length equals 13 residues. V was clipped by 0 bases and J by 6 bases, with 8 bases between them. CDR3 DNA sequence: TGTGCCAGCAGCTTAGCGCCGTTAGATGGCTACACCTTC. It specifies CASSLAPLDGYTF.

The chain is built from TRBV20-1 and TRBJ2-5, with D uncertain. Matching the DNA end better, TRBJ2-7 makes the J call doubtful. Germline values: CDR1 DFQATT, CDR2 SNEGSKA (reference sequence). CDR3 size: 14 residues. The CDR3 protein is CSASPILAPYEQYF. The CDR3 nucleotides read TGCAGTGCTAGTCCGATCTTAGCCCCCTACGAGCAGTACTTC.

This sequence joins TRBV20-1 and TRBJ2-5, with D perhaps TRBD1 (5 bases). CDR1 and CDR2 (germline): DFQATT, SNEGSKA (reference sequence). CDR3 length: 15 residues. The V and J ends lost 5 bases and 5 bases respectively, with 21 bases between them. Here the CDR3 reads CSAFESLGRGETQYF. The CDR3 DNA reads TGCAGTGCTTTCGAATCTTTGGGTAGGGGCGAGACCCAGTACTTC.

This rearrangement joins TRBV7-2 to TRBJ2-5; the match to TRBD2 covers 8 bases. After removal of 0 bases from V and 2 bases from J, the junction contained 8 bases not matched to a gene. CDR1 is SGHTA, CDR2 FQGNSA, per germline. The CDR3 is 17 amino acids. In DNA, the CDR3 is TGTGCCAGCAGCTTAGCAGCGGGGGCCTCCGTACAAGAGACCCAGTACTTC. This sequence encodes CASSLAAGASVQETQYF.

This clonotype was seen only a few times. The gene calls are TRBV12-3 or TRBV12-4 and TRBJ2-2; 9 bases line up with TRBD1. The CDR3 runs 18 residues. V shed 2 bases, J shed 4 bases, and the junction held 11 bases outside the gene matches. The DNA for the CDR3 is TGTGCCAGCAGTTTAAGTACAGGGGGCTTCCTCAGCACCGGGGAGCTGTTTTTT. Its translation is CASSLSTGGFLSTGELFF.

The chain couples TRBV20-1 to TRBJ2-5; the match to TRBD2 covers 8 bases. The CDR3 has 11 amino acids. CDR1 is DFQATT, CDR2 SNEGSKA, per germline (reference sequence). The J segment lost 7 bases and the V segment lost 6 bases, leaving 4 bases of the junction unmatched. The CDR3 DNA follows: TGCAGTGCCCAGACTAGCGCGACCCAGTACTTC. Translated: CSAQTSATQYF.

The CDR3 is CSASGKTGNEQYF. The CDR3 DNA reads as TGCAGTGCTAGCGGGAAGACAGGGAACGAGCAGTACTTC. The J gene is TRBJ2-7, the V gene TRBV20-1, with 7 bases fitting TRBD1. The CDR3 is 13 residues long. Germline V lookup: CDR1 DFQATT, CDR2 SNEGSKA (reference sequence). With V trimmed by 3 bases and J by 5 bases, 7 bases remained unmatched.

V and J are TRBV6-5 and TRBJ2-1; the match to TRBD1 covers 7 bases. Germline V gives CDR1 MNHEY, CDR2 SVGAGI. CDR3 length: 15 amino acids. The V segment lost 4 bases and the J segment 4 bases; nucleotides outside the gene matches: 7. The CDR3 here is CASSSDRAPYNEQFF. The CDR3 DNA is TGTGCCAGCAGTTCCGACAGGGCCCCTTACAATGAGCAGTTCTTC.

The CDR3 sequence: CASSLRSGSSGSTDTQYF. As DNA, the CDR3 is TGCGCCAGCAGCTTGAGGAGCGGGTCTAGCGGTTCCACAGATACGCAGTATTTT. This rearrangement joins TRBV5-1 to TRBJ2-3; 7 nucleotides align to TRBD2. After removal of 1 base from V and 2 bases from J, the junction contained 13 bases not matched to a gene. Germline assignment: CDR1 SGHRS and CDR2 YFSETQ. The length of the CDR3 is 18 residues.

The genes are TRBV20-1 and TRBJ2-5; D unresolved. The V gene's germline CDR1 is DFQATT and CDR2 SNEGSKA (reference sequence). The CDR3 extends over 16 amino acids. Trimming left V 4 bases short and J 2 bases short, with 20 bases between. DNA for the CDR3: TGCAGTGCTAAGCAACCAAGAGCAGGCTTTCAAGAGACCCAGTACTTC. Protein product: CSAKQPRAGFQETQYF.

This clonotype was detected only a few times. This rearrangement joins TRBV20-1 to TRBJ1-6; a weak D match, TRBD1 (6 bases). The ends were cut back, 0 bases at V and 7 bases at J, with 7 bases in the middle. The length of the CDR3 is 13 residues. The germline CDR1 and CDR2 sequences are DFQATT and SNEGSKA (reference sequence). CDR3 sequence (DNA): TGCAGTGCTAGAGAACAGGGAAATTCACCCCTCCACTTT. Residues: CSAREQGNSPLHF.

The CDR3 here is CSASRVGTSATRAQYF. The DNA for the CDR3 is TGCAGTGCTAGCCGTGTAGGGACTAGCGCCACCCGGGCGCAGTATTTT. The chain has TRBV20-1 and TRBJ2-3, with 10 bases lining up with TRBD2. There are 16 residues in the CDR3. Per the germline V gene, CDR1 is DFQATT and CDR2 is SNEGSKA (reference sequence). With 3 bases clipped from V and 10 bases from J, the junction kept 16 bases outside the gene matches.

This rearrangement joins TRBV24-1 to TRBJ1-2; no reliable D call. The V gene lost 1 base and the J gene lost 5 bases, with 1 base spanning the gap. The germline V gene has CDR1 KGHDR and CDR2 SFDVKD. The CDR3 is made up of 11 amino acids. Written as DNA, the CDR3 is TGTGCCACCAGTGATTTTTATGGCTACACCTTC. It specifies CATSDFYGYTF.

This clonotype was picked up many times. This chain uses TRBV29-1 with TRBJ2-7; tentative D call: TRBD2 (6 bases). Trimming took 7 bases from V and 4 from J, leaving 17 bases between them. Germline assignment: CDR1 SQVTM and CDR2 ANQGSEA. The CDR3 consists of 13 residues. The DNA of the CDR3 is TGCAGCGCCCTGGGGGGACTCGAGTACGAGCAGTACTTC. This sequence encodes CSALGGLEYEQYF.

This clonotype appeared many times. The chain joins TRBV20-1 to TRBJ2-7; 10 bases are shared with TRBD1. Germline-derived CDR1 and CDR2 are DFQATT and SNEGSKA (reference sequence). With V trimmed by 1 base and J by 3 bases, 9 bases remained unmatched. The CDR3 contains 16 residues. CDR3 DNA: TGCAGTGCTAGAGTGTACGGGACAGGGGAATTCTACGAGCAGTACTTC. The encoded protein is CSARVYGTGEFYEQYF.

The gene calls are TRBV7-2 and TRBJ1-6; D is perhaps TRBD1 (5 bases). Germline V gene lookup returns CDR1 SGHTA and CDR2 FQGNSA. The CDR3 runs 16 residues. V lost 5 bases and J 7 bases, leaving 18 bases between the germline ends. The CDR3 DNA is TGTGCCAGCAGCCGAACTACGGGACGGAGGAATTCACCCCTCCACTTT. Translated, it gives CASSRTTGRRNSPLHF.

The table lists this clonotype with a few counts. The rearrangement links TRBV7-2 to TRBJ2-6, with D tentatively TRBD2 (6 bases). Trimming cost V 2 bases and J 0 bases, with 11 bases left between them. Germline loops: CDR1 SGHTA, CDR2 FQGNSA. The CDR3 has 17 amino acids. The CDR3 region is CASSLNFGGSGANVLTF. The CDR3 DNA reads TGTGCCAGCAGCTTAAACTTCGGGGGCTCTGGGGCCAACGTCCTGACTTTC.

This clonotype was detected a few times. The chain has TRBV27 and TRBJ2-5, with 9 bases aligning to TRBD1. This CDR3 is 14 amino acids long. From germline, CDR1 is MNHEY and CDR2 SMNVEV (reference sequence). The V and J ends lost 0 bases and 7 bases, in that order; junction bases with no gene match: 3. CDR3 DNA sequence: TGTGCCAGCAGTTTATCCGGGACAGGGCTGACCCAGTACTTC. This sequence encodes CASSLSGTGLTQYF.